These T cell receptor beta chains were read from a single sample in a study of CD8+CD57+ T cells in acquired aplastic anemia. TCRdb re-called the reads through MiXCR, storing one row per CDR3 protein. The sample contains roughly 290,000 distinct CDR3 sequences, 45% to 65% of which appear only once. Sequencing input: sorted CD4+, CD8+, or CD8+CD57+ T cells (not recorded which) from PBMCs. The receptor source for this set is a human donor with aplastic anemia. CDR3s include the opening cysteine and the closing phenylalanine or tryptophan. A D gene is named only where the DNA matches it firmly.

D gene: .
V gene: TRBV29-1
CDR3 protein: CSVEVGNDQPQYF

D gene: TRBD1
V gene: TRBV2
CDR3 protein: CASRTGAINEKLFF

D gene: .
V gene: TRBV20-1
CDR3 protein: CSASPRRGYTEAFF

D gene: .
V gene: TRBV2
CDR3 protein: CASKFVGGQTGEQYF

D gene: TRBD1
V gene: TRBV9
CDR3 protein: CASSYRDRTGNTIYF

D gene: .
V gene: TRBV10-3
CDR3 protein: CAISETRTGELFF

D gene: .
V gene: TRBV24-1
CDR3 protein: CATSDYPQWKGNTGELFF

D gene: .
V gene: TRBV10-3
CDR3 protein: CAITIGTGTGGELFF

D gene: TRBD1
V gene: TRBV25-1
CDR3 protein: CASSESDRSSYNEQFF

D gene: TRBD1
V gene: TRBV7-9
CDR3 protein: CASSAGTGLSSPLHF

D gene: TRBD2
V gene: TRBV6-7
CDR3 protein: CASSSMEREGLEEQFF

D gene: .
V gene: TRBV7-8
CDR3 protein: CASRRGTGELFF

D gene: TRBD1
V gene: TRBV20-1
CDR3 protein: CSATTGGGNQPQHF

D gene: TRBD1
V gene: TRBV20-1
CDR3 protein: CSARGQGIGSPLHF

D gene: TRBD1
V gene: TRBV25-1
CDR3 protein: CATSTGARNEQYF

D gene: TRBD1
V gene: TRBV6-5
CDR3 protein: CASSYGSPGTGGSLGSPLHF

D gene: TRBD1
V gene: TRBV19
CDR3 protein: CASSISGTAAENSPLHF

D gene: .
V gene: TRBV7-9
CDR3 protein: CASSLKVTGRSSPLHF

D gene: TRBD2
V gene: TRBV20-1
CDR3 protein: CSARPLAGRESTDTQYF

D gene: .
V gene: TRBV15
CDR3 protein: CATSSSSYGARDEQFF

D gene: TRBD2
V gene: TRBV7-8
CDR3 protein: CASSFRSGGAYEQYF

D gene: .
V gene: TRBV4-1
CDR3 protein: CASSQDMAGLSSYNSPLHF

D gene: TRBD1
V gene: TRBV5-1
CDR3 protein: CASRGTGKGEQLF